Detailed here is one TCR beta chain. The data were obtained in a study of cytomegalovirus exposure and HLA in healthy donors. Data came from immunoSEQ multiplex PCR; TCRdb stores just in-frame clones and leaves some out. The sample includes around 190,000 clones, approximately 81% of them seen just once. V dropped 1 base and J dropped 7; count of bases not matched to a gene: 9. Looked up from germline, CDR1 is GTSNPN and CDR2 is SVGIG (reference sequence). This CDR3 has 15 residues. This TCR was recovered from a man aged 18 to 30 in good health and CMV-seropositive. The sequencing sample was made of PBMCs. This chain links TRBV30 with TRBJ2-2; TRBD2 matches 7 bases. The CDR3, as DNA: TGTGCCTGGAGTGGGCAGTTGGGGGGGGACGGGGAGCTGTTTTTT. Translation: CAWSGQLGGDGELFF.